Presented here are 14 T cell receptor beta chains from one specimen sequenced in a study of beta chain features in type 1 diabetes listed by TCRdb under 2018. Library creation used the immunoSEQ multiplex PCR assay. The entire amount of isolated RNA was reverse transcribed using the High Capacity cDNA Reverse Transcription Kit, so the sequenced TCRB transcripts were expressed ones. TCRdb took this table from immuneACCESS and kept in-frame rearrangements with V and J called. Such tables lack part of the clones; where checked against another copy, unresolved V genes explain under half of the gap, and the rest is unexplained. This sample is represented by under 250,000 clones; about 14% of them were singletons. The ten most abundant clones make up about 0.019% of the sample. Study-wide conclusions, independent of this receptor: In all four CD4+ subsets, TCRB CDR3 length was moderately but significantly shorter in type 1 diabetes patients.

The antigens for these receptors are not known. Sample: naive CD4+ T cells from blood. This sample's cell subset or site label indicates: true naive CD4+ T cells. The receptors were sampled from a man aged 30 to 45 with type 1 diabetes.

This clone was counted a few times. This chain uses TRBV7-9 with TRBJ1-3, with 8 bases lining up with TRBD1. The CDR3 contains 16 residues. Germline CDR1 reads SEHNR; CDR2 reads FQNEAQ (reference sequence). V shed 2 bases, J shed 1 base, and the junction held 4 bases outside the gene matches. CDR3: CASSLSRGRSGNTIYF. The CDR3 coding sequence is TGTGCCAGCAGCTTATCCAGGGGGCGTTCTGGAAACACCATATATTTT. The full variable domain, completed using reference TRBV7-9 and TRBJ1-3, is DTGVSQNPRHKITKRGQNVTFRCDPISEHNRLYWYRQTLGQGPEFLTYFQNEAQLEKSRLLSDRFSAERPKGSFSTLEIQRTEQGDSAMYLCASSLSRGRSGNTIYFGEGSWLTVV.

The chain couples TRBV7-9 to TRBJ1-6, with 7 bases aligning to TRBD1. The CDR3 is 12 amino acids. Germline V gives CDR1 SEHNR, CDR2 FQNEAQ (reference sequence). V lost 5 bases and J lost 16; bases outside the gene matches: 8. The CDR3 DNA reads as TGTGCCAGCAGCCCCCGGACAGGACTTCTCCACTTT. Amino acid sequence: CASSPRTGLLHF.

The chain is built from TRBV19 and TRBJ2-2, with 7 bases fitting TRBD1. This CDR3 comprises 15 residues. V lost 9 bases and J lost 5; bases outside the gene matches: 12. In germline, CDR1 is LNHDA, CDR2 SQIVND (reference sequence). The CDR3 region is CARRSRGWSTGELFF. CDR3 bases: TGTGCCAGGCGAAGCAGGGGGTGGAGTACCGGGGAGCTGTTTTTT.

This clone turned up a few times. The V call is TRBV5-4, the J call TRBJ2-7; TRBD1 might be the D (6 bases). Looked up from germline, CDR1 is SGHNT and CDR2 is YYREEE (reference sequence). The CDR3 runs 13 residues. V lost 7 bases and J 3 bases, leaving 14 bases between the germline ends. The CDR3 here is CASATWTDYEQYF. CDR3 sequence (DNA): TGTGCCAGCGCTACTTGGACAGACTACGAGCAGTACTTC. The full variable domain, rest sourced from reference TRBV5-4 and TRBJ2-7, is ETGVTQSPTHLIKTRGQQVTLRCSSQSGHNTVSWYQQALGQGPQFIFQYYREEENGRGNFPPRFSGLQFPNYSSELNVNALELDDSALYLCASATWTDYEQYFGPGTRLTVT.

As concerns this clone: The same CDR3 also results from other DNA sequences found in this sample. The J gene is TRBJ2-7, the V gene TRBV10-3; TRBD1 agrees at 8 bases. V lost 3 bases to trimming and J lost 0 bases; unmatched junction nucleotides: 4. Per germline, CDR1 ENHRY and CDR2 SYGVKD. There are 15 residues in the CDR3. CDR3 sequence: CAISEGQGFSYEQYF. CDR3 bases: TGTGCCATCAGTGAAGGACAGGGCTTCTCCTACGAGCAGTACTTC.

This clone was detected only a few times. CDR3 amino acids: CASRSSLVGQGGLEQYF. The CDR3, as DNA: TGTGCCAGCCGCTCATCGCTTGTGGGACAGGGGGGGCTGGAGCAGTACTTC. The chain combines TRBV7-8 with TRBJ2-7; 11 positions agree with TRBD1. V was clipped by 8 bases and J by 7 bases; unmatched bases: 19. The CDR3 sequence is 17 residues long. Germline assignment: CDR1 SGHVS and CDR2 FQNEAQ.

The chain uses TRBV6-4 and TRBJ2-1, with TRBD1 matching 7 bases. The CDR3 extends over 15 amino acids. V was pared by 2 bases and J by 7 bases, with 8 bases of the junction left unmatched. Germline V gives CDR1 MRHNA, CDR2 SNTAGT. This CDR3 reads CASSDSSQGINEQFF. CDR3 nucleotide sequence: TGTGCCAGCAGTGACAGCTCACAGGGGATAAATGAGCAGTTCTTC.

V gene TRBV7-9 combines with J gene TRBJ2-3, with 7 bases aligning to TRBD1. V lost 5 bases and J lost 14; bases outside the gene matches: 10. Per germline, CDR1 SEHNR and CDR2 FQNEAQ (reference sequence). The CDR3 consists of 12 residues. CDR3: CASSPRQGLGYF. In DNA, the CDR3 is TGTGCCAGCAGCCCCCGACAGGGTTTAGGGTATTTT.

There are a few counts of this clone. The genes are TRBV25-1 and TRBJ1-2, with D possibly being TRBD1 (6 bases). Per germline, CDR1 MGHDK and CDR2 SYGVNS. V gave up 7 bases and J gave up 6 bases, with 24 bases separating them. This CDR3 comprises 16 residues. The CDR3: CASTPSPDSSVHGYTF. For the CDR3, the DNA is TGTGCCAGCACCCCTTCCCCGGACAGTTCCGTCCATGGCTACACCTTC.

V and J are TRBV5-1 and TRBJ2-2; TRBD1 might be the D (6 bases). The CDR3 has 15 residues. V lost 5 bases, J lost 1 base, and 12 bases lay in between. Germline CDR1 is SGHRS and CDR2 is YFSETQ. The CDR3 protein is CASSSKTGNTGELFF. The CDR3 coding sequence is TGCGCCAGCAGTTCGAAGACAGGGAACACCGGGGAGCTGTTTTTT.

The rearrangement joins TRBV7-2 to TRBJ2-4; possible D gene TRBD1, 5 bases. This CDR3 is built from 13 residues. V gave up 4 bases and J gave up 5 bases, with 9 bases separating them. The V gene's germline CDR1 is SGHTA and CDR2 FQGNSA. As DNA, the CDR3 is TGTGCCAGCAGCTCCGACAGACAAAACATTCAGTACTTC. Protein sequence: CASSSDRQNIQYF.

This clone was observed a few times. V gene TRBV5-1 combines with J gene TRBJ2-5; TRBD2 matches at 10 bases. V gave up 4 bases and J gave up 4 bases; unmatched junction bases: 10. Germline CDR1 and CDR2: SGHRS and YFSETQ. CDR3 length: 16 residues. CDR3 residues: CASSPRSGGAGETQYF. CDR3 nucleotide sequence: TGCGCCAGCAGCCCGAGGAGCGGGGGGGCAGGAGAGACCCAGTACTTC.

The rearrangement joins TRBV5-4 to TRBJ2-5, with TRBD2 matching over 9 bases. The J segment lost 5 bases and the V segment lost 3 bases, leaving 14 bases of the junction unmatched. The germline V gene encodes CDR1 SGHNT and CDR2 YYREEE (reference sequence). The CDR3 sequence is 17 residues long. As DNA, the CDR3 is TGTGCCAGCAGCTCTGGCGGGGGGGTCGATTCCGCGGAGACCCAGTACTTC. This sequence encodes CASSSGGGVDSAETQYF.

In the case of this clone: The junction departs from the called germline gene at one end, perhaps through a read error. V gene TRBV28 combines with J gene TRBJ2-7; 9 nucleotides line up with TRBD1. This CDR3 is 12 amino acids long. Germline V gene lookup returns CDR1 MDHEN and CDR2 SYDVKM. CDR3 amino acids: CASSLGQGRSHF. DNA of the CDR3: TGTGCCAGCAGCCTAGGACAGGGGAGATCGCACTTC.